Presented here are 23 T cell receptor beta chains from one specimen sequenced in a study of blood T cell repertoires in COVID-19. The data were produced by immunoSEQ multiplex PCR, yet TCRdb's version contains in-frame clones alone and is incomplete. The table lists about 280,000 clones, about 83% of them singletons. Sequencing was performed on PBMCs or T cells enriched from blood (not recorded which). Receptor source: a woman between 35 and 50 years old who had recovered from COVID-19.

The J gene is TRBJ2-1, the V gene TRBV7-3, with 12 positions matching TRBD1. Germline V gene data show CDR1 as SGHTA and CDR2 as FQGTGA. V gave up 3 bases and J gave up 8 bases; unmatched junction bases: 5. This CDR3 is 15 amino acids long. DNA for the CDR3: TGTGCCAGCAGCTTCCGGGACAGGGGGCGCGATGAGCAGTTCTTC. Translating it yields CASSFRDRGRDEQFF.

The rearrangement links TRBV7-9 to TRBJ2-2; the D is unclear. Germline values: CDR1 SEHNR, CDR2 FQNEAQ (reference sequence). The CDR3 contains 14 residues. Between the trimmed V and J ends, which lost 2 bases and 0 bases, there was a span of 4 bases. The CDR3 DNA follows: TGTGCCAGCAGCTTACTAGCGAACACCGGGGAGCTGTTTTTT. Its protein is CASSLLANTGELFF. The whole variable domain, remainder taken from reference TRBV7-9 and TRBJ2-2, is DTGVSQNPRHKITKRGQNVTFRCDPISEHNRLYWYRQTLGQGPEFLTYFQNEAQLEKSRLLSDRFSAERPKGSFSTLEIQRTEQGDSAMYLCASSLLANTGELFFGEGSRLTVL.

The rearrangement links TRBV19 to TRBJ1-5; D is perhaps TRBD1 (5 bases). The CDR3 consists of 20 residues. Between the trimmed V and J ends, which lost 5 bases and 1 base, there was a span of 27 bases. Germline CDR1 and CDR2: LNHDA and SQIVND (reference sequence). The CDR3 sequence is CASSALLGGSTVWSNQPQHF. The CDR3 coding sequence is TGTGCCAGTAGTGCCCTTTTGGGGGGATCGACGGTATGGAGCAATCAGCCCCAGCATTTT.

The chain recombines TRBV3-1 (or the pseudogene TRBV3-2) with TRBJ2-7, with D perhaps TRBD2 (6 bases). The CDR3 extends over 14 amino acids. Trimming stripped 4 bases from V and 6 bases from J, with 16 bases between. From germline, CDR1 is LGHDT and CDR2 YNNKEL (reference sequence). The CDR3 nucleotides are TGTGCCAGCAGCCCGACTAGGGATCCAGGCGAGCAGTACTTC. Its translation is CASSPTRDPGEQYF.

The chain combines TRBV6-1 with TRBJ2-7, with D possibly matching TRBD2 (5 bases). This CDR3 contains 13 residues. Trimming left V 1 base short and J 3 bases short, with 7 bases between. Per germline, CDR1 MNHNS and CDR2 SASEGT. The CDR3 sequence is CASSEGGFYEQYF. CDR3 DNA sequence: TGTGCCAGCAGTGAAGGCGGGTTCTACGAGCAGTACTTC.

This clone was seen only once. The rearrangement joins TRBV28 to TRBJ2-2; TRBD2 is a possible D gene (5 bases). The V and J ends lost 0 bases and 6 bases respectively, with 14 bases between them. The CDR3 runs 16 residues. The V gene's germline CDR1 is MDHEN and CDR2 SYDVKM. The chain's CDR3 is CASSLWSGKSAGELFF. For the CDR3, the DNA is TGTGCCAGCAGTTTATGGTCGGGAAAATCGGCCGGGGAGCTGTTTTTT.

The sample holds many counts of this clone. The gene calls are TRBV6-5 and TRBJ2-4, with TRBD1 matching over 11 bases. V trimming: 8 bases; J trimming: 6 bases; junction bases outside the gene matches: 3. Per germline, CDR1 MNHEY and CDR2 SVGAGI. This CDR3 region has 13 residues. The DNA for the CDR3 is TGTGCCAGCGGGACAGGGGGAGGAAACATTCAGTACTTC. It specifies CASGTGGGNIQYF.

The chain combines TRBV11-2 with TRBJ2-5; D gene ambiguous. This CDR3 is built from 15 residues. In germline, CDR1 is SGHAT, CDR2 FQNNGV. V was shortened by 5 bases and J by 2 bases, with 15 bases between the two germline ends. CDR3 region: CASSPREAAQETQYF. In DNA form, the CDR3 reads TGTGCCAGCAGCCCCCGTGAGGCAGCACAAGAGACCCAGTACTTC.

This clone was observed a handful of times. The chain couples TRBV7-2 to TRBJ2-5, with TRBD2 matching 13 bases. This CDR3 region has 18 residues. V lost 2 bases to trimming and J lost 5 bases; unmatched junction nucleotides: 11. Germline-derived CDR1 and CDR2 are SGHTA and FQGNSA. In DNA form, the CDR3 reads TGTGCCAGCAGCTTATTCCCCAGGACTAGCGGGAGCGGGGAGACCCAGTACTTC. As protein: CASSLFPRTSGSGETQYF.

The chain links TRBV18 to TRBJ2-7, with TRBD1 identical over 10 bases. The junction had 5 bases not matched to a gene; V was cut back by 2 bases and J by 7 bases. The CDR3 is made up of 14 amino acids. CDR1 and CDR2 (germline): KGHSH, LQKENI. This CDR3 is CASSPETGGAEQYF. CDR3 DNA: TGTGCCAGCTCACCAGAGACAGGGGGCGCGGAGCAGTACTTC.

The V gene is TRBV28, the J gene TRBJ1-5, with no clear D. Deletions cut 3 bases from V and 0 bases from J, with 6 bases between. The CDR3 is made up of 14 amino acids. Germline V gene lookup returns CDR1 MDHEN and CDR2 SYDVKM. The CDR3 protein is CASSFPDSNQPQHF. The CDR3 bases are TGTGCCAGCAGTTTCCCAGATAGCAATCAGCCCCAGCATTTT.

The chain employs TRBV4-2 and TRBJ2-5, with 12 bases fitting TRBD1. The germline CDR1 and CDR2 sequences are LGHNA and YNFKEQ. This CDR3 has 19 residues. Trimming removed 4 bases from V and 5 bases from J; junction bases left unmatched: 17. CDR3 sequence: CASSLPGGTGGRMGETQYF. CDR3 coding DNA: TGTGCCAGCAGCCTACCAGGAGGGACAGGGGGCCGCATGGGGGAGACCCAGTACTTC.

The genes are TRBV11-2 and TRBJ2-3; D is possibly TRBD2 (6 bases). The V gene's germline CDR1 is SGHAT and CDR2 FQNNGV. This CDR3 region has 19 residues. The ends were cut back, 0 bases at V and 0 bases at J, with 19 bases in the middle. For the CDR3, the DNA is TGTGCCAGCAGCTTAGATCTCCCTGGACTAACACTTAGCACAGATACGCAGTATTTT. Its protein is CASSLDLPGLTLSTDTQYF.

This chain uses TRBV15 with TRBJ2-1; 7 nucleotides align to TRBD2. Germline V CDR1 and CDR2: LNHNV, YYDKDF (reference sequence). The CDR3 spans 16 residues. Unmatched junction bases numbered 9, after V lost 0 bases and J lost 7 bases. Here the CDR3 DNA reads TGTGCCACCAGCAGAGATCTCAACGGGAGGAGGAATGAGCAGTTCTTC. This translates into CATSRDLNGRRNEQFF.

The rearrangement uses TRBV27 and TRBJ1-2; D might be TRBD1 (5 bases). This CDR3 has 16 residues. V was trimmed by 5 bases and J by 0 bases, leaving 16 bases between them. CDR1 is MNHEY and CDR2 is SMNVEV in the germline V gene (reference sequence). The CDR3 DNA sequence: TGTGCCAGCAGTCCACGTTACAGGTCCTCTAACTATGGCTACACCTTC. This gives the protein CASSPRYRSSNYGYTF.

The CDR3 bases are TGTGCCAGTAGCCAACGGTGGGGGGAAGGCTACGAGCAGTACTTC. Its protein product is CASSQRWGEGYEQYF. The rearrangement links TRBV19 to TRBJ2-7; weak D call: TRBD2 (6 bases). From germline, CDR1 is LNHDA and CDR2 SQIVND (reference sequence). V lost 6 bases and J 3 bases, leaving 18 bases between the germline ends. The CDR3 length is 15 residues.

The V gene is TRBV12-5, the J gene TRBJ2-2, with TRBD1 identical over 9 bases. The CDR3 sequence is 16 residues long. The junction had 7 bases not matched to a gene; V was cut back by 4 bases and J by 4 bases. Per the germline V gene, CDR1 is LGHNT and CDR2 is FRNRAP. The CDR3 DNA reads TGTGCTAGTGGTTCCTGGACAGGGGCGGGCACCGGGGAGCTGTTTTTT. It translates to CASGSWTGAGTGELFF.

The V call is TRBV18, the J call TRBJ1-3, with D unclear. Germline V gene sequence: CDR1 KGHSH, CDR2 LQKENI. The CDR3 extends over 18 amino acids. V was clipped by 3 bases and J by 4 bases, with 22 bases between them. The CDR3: CASSPPGIRTAGGNTIYF. The CDR3 nucleotides are TGTGCCAGCTCACCGCCCGGGATTCGGACGGCGGGGGGAAACACCATATATTTT.

The V call is TRBV7-2, the J call TRBJ2-7; a possible D gene is TRBD2 (5 bases). CDR3 length: 13 residues. The V end was cut by 1 base, the J end by 3 bases, with 7 bases between. In germline, CDR1 is SGHTA, CDR2 FQGNSA. The CDR3, as DNA: TGTGCCAGCAGCTTAGACGGGGACTACGAGCAGTACTTC. It translates to CASSLDGDYEQYF.

The chain recombines TRBV4-1 with TRBJ1-6; D is unresolved. V dropped 0 bases and J dropped 10 bases, with 13 bases sitting between them. Germline CDR1 MGHRA, CDR2 YSYEKL. The CDR3 is 15 amino acids. CDR3 sequence (DNA): TGCGCCAGCAGCCAAGATCCCGGGAGGCGGTCACCCCTCCACTTT. This translates into CASSQDPGRRSPLHF.

The chain recombines TRBV29-1 with TRBJ2-1; no reliable D call. The CDR3 extends over 14 amino acids. The V gene's germline CDR1 is SQVTM and CDR2 ANQGSEA. Trimming left V 4 bases short and J 5 bases short, with 15 bases between. The chain's CDR3 is CSVVLRFANNEQFF. The CDR3 bases are TGCAGCGTTGTGCTAAGATTTGCAAACAATGAGCAGTTCTTC.

Worth noting for this clone: The same CDR3 arises from other DNA sequences in this sample as well. In DNA form, the CDR3 reads TGCGCCAGCAGCCCCGGAGGGAGCTCCTACAATGAGCAGTTCTTC. Protein product: CASSPGGSSYNEQFF. The chain combines TRBV5-1 with TRBJ2-1; D perhaps matches TRBD2 (6 bases). Trimming stripped 4 bases from V and 0 bases from J, with 11 bases between. Germline CDR1 reads SGHRS; CDR2 reads YFSETQ. This CDR3 spans 15 amino acids.

The chain joins TRBV2 to TRBJ2-5; 8 bases map to TRBD1. The CDR3 loop spans 12 amino acids. With V trimmed by 6 bases and J by 13 bases, 10 bases remained unmatched. From germline, CDR1 is SNHLY and CDR2 FYNNEI. The CDR3 nucleotides are TGTGCCAGCAGACCCACAGGGGGAAGGCGGTACTTC. The encoded protein is CASRPTGGRRYF. Using reference TRBV2 and TRBJ2-5 for the parts outside the CDR3, the full variable domain is EPEVTQTPSHQVTQMGQEVILRCVPISNHLYFYWYRQILGQKVEFLVSFYNNEISEKSEIFDDQFSVERPDGSNFTLKIRSTKLEDSAMYFCASRPTGGRRYFGPGTRLLVL.